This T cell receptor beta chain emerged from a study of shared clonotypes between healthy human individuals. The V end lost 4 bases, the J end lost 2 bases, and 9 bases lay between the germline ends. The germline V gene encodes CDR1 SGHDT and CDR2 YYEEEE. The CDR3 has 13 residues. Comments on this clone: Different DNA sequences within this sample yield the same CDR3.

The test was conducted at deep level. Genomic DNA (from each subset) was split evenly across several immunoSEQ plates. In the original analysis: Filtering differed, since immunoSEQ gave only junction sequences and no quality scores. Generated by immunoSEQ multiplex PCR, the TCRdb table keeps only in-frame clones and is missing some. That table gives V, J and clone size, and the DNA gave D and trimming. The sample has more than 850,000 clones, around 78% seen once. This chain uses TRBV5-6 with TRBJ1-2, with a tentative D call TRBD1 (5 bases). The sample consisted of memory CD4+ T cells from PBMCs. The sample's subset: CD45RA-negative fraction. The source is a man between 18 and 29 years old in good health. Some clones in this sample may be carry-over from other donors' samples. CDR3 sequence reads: CASSLQGNYGYTF. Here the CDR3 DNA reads TGTGCCAGCAGCCTTCAGGGCAACTATGGCTACACCTTC.